This note documents a single T cell receptor (beta chain) sequence. Which antigen it targets is not known. It has no much larger one-base neighbor in the sample; base qualities were not kept. In the same sample, other DNA sequences code for this CDR3. These data belong to a study of cytomegalovirus exposure and HLA in healthy donors (dated by TCRdb to 2015 to 2018). Notes on the research overall: A later analysis indicated that the 120 or so validation repertoires were generated on the platform also employed for the approximately 700 repertoires of the first cohort. The study aimed to test whether signatures of past pathogen exposure could be identified by cataloging public T cell receptors. In addition to the first cohort of around 670 subjects, a separate validation cohort of around 110 different subjects was used. The study combined high-throughput TCR immunosequencing, statistical association of individual TCRs with disease status, and machine learning to predict cytomegalovirus infection status. The paper as a whole reports these results and caveats: A later analysis found that TCRs clustered in the first cohort also tended to co-occur in the 120 validation repertoires, with about 94% of cluster scores above 0. A total of about 150 TCR beta chains were listed by the study as associated with cytomegalovirus. According to the authors, the approach could potentially be generalized to other disease states and immunological phenotypes. A later analysis lacked HLA typing for the validation cohort, so it scored co-occurrence in that cohort across all 110 or so repertoires. Three of the identified cytomegalovirus-associated TCR beta chains were confirmed in vitro to be specific for cytomegalovirus antigens. The classifier was reported to diagnose cytomegalovirus status with high specificity and sensitivity in both the original and validation cohorts. While some public TCRs were present in many individuals, most TCR sequences turned up only very rarely across donors.

The CDR3 runs 13 residues from the cysteine to the phenylalanine. Only CDR3 DNA remains: 39 bases, in frame from the first base. The germline V gene gives CDR1 as SGHRS and CDR2 as YFSETQ. Trimming leaves V shorter by 2 bases and J shorter by 3 bases, with the junction holding 1 base beyond the gene matches. The donors belonged to the validation cohort of about 110 subjects, which was separate from the approximately 680-subject first cohort. Receptor amplification or capture employed the immunoSEQ multiplex PCR assay. The authors processed their data as follows. To diagnose cytomegalovirus status from the catalog of TCR beta chain sequences, a statistical classification framework was built. TCRdb provides this immuneACCESS table in a form limited to in-frame rearrangements. Some clones are lacking; in checked studies, under half of them reflect an unresolved V gene, and why the rest are absent is not known. The V and J calls and the clone size are those of that table, but D and trimming were determined from the DNA. In this sample the table shows 200,000 to 250,000 clones, about 90% of which occur a single time. The top ten hold roughly 1% of the sample.

Sequencing was performed on PBMCs. This clonotype was sampled from a young woman in good health and CMV-seronegative. The chain is made from TRBV5-1 and TRBJ2-7; 8 central nucleotides agree with TRBD1. The CDR3 amino acid sequence is: CASSLTGGYEQYF. Here is the DNA: TGCGCCAGCAGCTTAACAGGGGGCTACGAGCAGTACTTC.